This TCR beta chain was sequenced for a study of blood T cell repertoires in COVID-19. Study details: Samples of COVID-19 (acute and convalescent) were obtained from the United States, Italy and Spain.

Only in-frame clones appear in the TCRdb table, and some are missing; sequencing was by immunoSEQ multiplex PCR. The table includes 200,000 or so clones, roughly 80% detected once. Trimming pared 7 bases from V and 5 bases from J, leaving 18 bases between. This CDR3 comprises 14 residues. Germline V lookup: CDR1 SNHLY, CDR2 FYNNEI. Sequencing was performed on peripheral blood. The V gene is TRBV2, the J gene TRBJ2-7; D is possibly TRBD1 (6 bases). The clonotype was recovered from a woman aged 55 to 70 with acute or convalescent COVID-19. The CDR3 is CASKADRIVDEQYF. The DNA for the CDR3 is TGTGCCAGCAAAGCCGACAGGATAGTGGACGAGCAGTACTTC. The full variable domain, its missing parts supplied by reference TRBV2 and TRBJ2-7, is EPEVTQTPSHQVTQMGQEVILRCVPISNHLYFYWYRQILGQKVEFLVSFYNNEISEKSEIFDDQFSVERPDGSNFTLKIRSTKLEDSAMYFCASKADRIVDEQYFGPGTRLTVT.